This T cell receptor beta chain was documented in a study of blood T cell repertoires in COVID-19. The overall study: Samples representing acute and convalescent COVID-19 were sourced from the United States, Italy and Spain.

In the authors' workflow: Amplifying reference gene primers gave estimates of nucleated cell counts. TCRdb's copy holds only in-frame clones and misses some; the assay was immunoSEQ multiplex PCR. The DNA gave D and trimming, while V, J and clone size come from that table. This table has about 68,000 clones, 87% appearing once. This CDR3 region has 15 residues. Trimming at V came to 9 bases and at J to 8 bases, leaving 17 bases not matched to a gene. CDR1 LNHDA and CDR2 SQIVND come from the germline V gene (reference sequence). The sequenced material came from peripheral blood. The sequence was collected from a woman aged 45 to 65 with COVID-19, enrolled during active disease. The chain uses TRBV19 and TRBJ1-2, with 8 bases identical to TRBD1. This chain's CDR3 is CASSQRRQGSRGYTF. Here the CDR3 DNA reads TGTGCCAGCTCCCAAAGGAGACAGGGGTCTCGAGGCTACACCTTC.